This section outlines one T cell receptor (beta chain) sequence together with its context. The CDR3 loop spans 13 amino acids. The V end lost 7 bases, the J end lost 5 bases, and 14 bases lay between the germline ends. Germline CDR1 reads GTSNPN; CDR2 reads SVGIG (reference sequence). This sample was taken from a study of blood T cell repertoires in COVID-19. As originally analysed: It was from reference gene primer amplification that nucleated cell counts were estimated. The repertoire was sequenced with immunoSEQ multiplex PCR; TCRdb's copy has only in-frame clones and lacks some. V, J and clone size derive from that table, while D and trimming were established from the DNA sequence. In the table there are some 83,000 clones, around 90% of which are singletons.

The origin of this receptor is a woman of 80 years or more with active or convalescent COVID-19. V gene TRBV30 combines with J gene TRBJ1-4; D is ambiguous. The source material was peripheral blood. For the CDR3, the DNA is TGTGCCTCGGAGATCCGAGGAAATGAAAAACTGTTTTTT. This gives the protein CASEIRGNEKLFF.